This T cell receptor beta chain was obtained from a study of CD8 T cells in ankylosing spondylitis. Study-wide results and limits: Disease-linked clones were reportedly significantly enriched in matched ankylosing spondylitis synovial fluid.

As for this clonotype: Antigen: not known.

TCRdb reprocessed the 5' RACE reads with MiXCR, giving one entry per CDR3 protein. In the table there are a few hundred thousand distinct CDR3 sequences, more than 20% of which are singletons. The origin of this receptor is a male donor with ankylosing spondylitis or in good health (not recorded which). The sample consisted of blood, either unsorted or a sorted T cell fraction (not recorded which).

CDR3 sequence (DNA): TGCAGTGCTAGAGATGGTAGCAATCAGCCCCAGCATTTT. Its protein is CSARDGSNQPQHF. The rearrangement links TRBV20-1 to TRBJ1-5, with no clear D. Looked up from germline, CDR1 is DFQATT and CDR2 is SNEGSKA (reference sequence). The CDR3 runs to 13 residues. Deletions cut 0 bases from V and 0 bases from J, with 3 bases between.